This TCR beta chain was obtained from a study of blood T cell repertoires in COVID-19. Overall study context: Some COVID-19 samples were acute and others convalescent; all came from the United States, Italy and Spain. T cells, B-cell-depleted T cells, or PBMCs provided the cDNA or gDNA that served as material.

Trimming removed 4 bases from V and 2 bases from J; junction bases left unmatched: 2. The CDR3 contains 15 residues. CDR1 is LNHDA and CDR2 is SQIVND in the germline V gene (reference sequence). Per the original methods: Amplification of reference gene primers was used by the study to estimate nucleated cell counts. Only in-frame clones appear in the TCRdb table, and some are missing; sequencing was by immunoSEQ multiplex PCR. The V and J calls and clone size were taken over from that table, and D and trimming were inferred from the DNA. Here the sample spans tens of thousands of clones, roughly 89% being singletons.

The sample consisted of peripheral blood. The source of this sequence is a woman older than 75 with active or convalescent COVID-19. This sequence joins TRBV19 and TRBJ2-6; 7 bases match TRBD1. The CDR3 region has the DNA TGTGCCAGTAGTAGACAGGGAGCTGGGGCCAACGTCCTGACTTTC. It specifies CASSRQGAGANVLTF. The whole variable domain, remainder taken from reference TRBV19 and TRBJ2-6, is DGGITQSPKYLFRKEGQNVTLSCEQNLNHDAMYWYRQDPGQGLRLIYYSQIVNDFQKGDIAEGYSVSREKKESFPLTVTSAQKNPTAFYLCASSRQGAGANVLTFGAGSRLTVL.